A selection of T cell receptor beta chains follows, all from one sample in a study of coeliac disease. Profiling relied on immunoSEQ multiplex PCR, and the TCRdb table lists in-frame clones only, not all of them. The sample carries more than 2,000 clones, roughly three fifths recorded once. The sample taken for sequencing was lamina propria lymphocytes from the gut. These receptors came from a woman in her seventies with celiac disease on a gluten-free diet. The CDR3 runs from the conserved cysteine through the conserved F or W.

V | CDR3
TRBV7-9 | CASSLGGSQQGSGYTF
TRBV4-1 | CASSRRQTASFQETQYF
TRBV10-1 | CASSESGAGEQYF
TRBV5-1 | CASADQGTGNTEAFF
TRBV30 | CAWSRARVRGADEAFF
TRBV28 | CASSSRLWGHDTEAFF
TRBV10-2 | CASSTGTSGVDEQFF
TRBV4-2 | CASSLSGFTDTQYF
TRBV7-2 | CASTLPGTEAFF
TRBV7-3 | CASSFGSGSGTDTQYF
TRBV7-9 | CASSLGGQGRGYTF
TRBV6-4 | CASSNQGAGEKLFF
TRBV5-1 | CASRGEGASYEQYF
TRBV5-4 | CASSLGPPGGKDTQYF
TRBV5-5 | CASSLASFLDTQYF
TRBV16 | CASKRLSLNEQFF
TRBV19 | CASGGWTGELFF
TRBV7-2 | CASSAGTVVINQPQHF
TRBV15 | CATSSGYSNQPQHF
TRBV11-3 | CASSFSGTRAGELFF
TRBV11-3 | CASSFRRADPGELFF
TRBV5-8 | CASSQTVPGELFF
TRBV9 | CASSVARDRGDGELFF
TRBV7-2 | CASSPRPTGPYGYTF
TRBV4-2 | CASSQGPGANTYYGYTF
TRBV11-2 | CASSFLAGGPETQYF
TRBV7-3 | CASSLTRDTEAFF
TRBV10-3 | CAISYGTEKGTF
TRBV11-3 | CASSLVSGMWGVSEAFF
TRBV11-1 | CASSRLAGYQETQYF
TRBV28 | CASSAIGRTSTDTQYF
TRBV6-5 | CASTRTGPTNYGYTF
TRBV29-1 | CSVATATLIGYTF
TRBV7-2 | CASSQRFIGVHEQFF
TRBV5-4 | CASSLDLGARGTQYF
TRBV6-5 | CASSYGGRVGETQYF
TRBV6-6 | CASSYSAGMNTEAFF
TRBV18 | CASSLNTGGRGLLSYTF
TRBV6-1 | CASSEVRVSNQPQHF
TRBV4-2 | CASSQELAGADTQYF
TRBV19 | CASNPRAGGYGYTF
TRBV6-1 | CASSPGMDTQYF
TRBV5-3 | CARSLELAGWNYGYTF
TRBV12-5 | CASGSGHQNYGYTF
TRBV29-1 | CSVRVGGANVLTF
TRBV6-1 | CASRGTGVDTEAFF
TRBV30 | CALATASTDTQYF
TRBV15 | CATSRRRTGTQNEKLFF
TRBV28 | CASRTGENYGYTF
TRBV5-1 | CASSLEQYSGDTQYF
TRBV29-1 | CSVVGLEYNEQFF
TRBV7-2 | CASSSYFGELFF
TRBV11-2 | CASSLTGGAADTQYF
TRBV5-4 | CASSLNRDGSEAFF
TRBV29-1 | CSVDEVEETQYF
TRBV27 | CASRGLEIRDTQYF
TRBV4-3 | CASSQTSVHEQFF
TRBV15 | CATSRPLGRGPLDEQFF
TRBV11-2 | CASSSRTVGGYEQFF
TRBV28 | CASRPIGTGNNSPLHF